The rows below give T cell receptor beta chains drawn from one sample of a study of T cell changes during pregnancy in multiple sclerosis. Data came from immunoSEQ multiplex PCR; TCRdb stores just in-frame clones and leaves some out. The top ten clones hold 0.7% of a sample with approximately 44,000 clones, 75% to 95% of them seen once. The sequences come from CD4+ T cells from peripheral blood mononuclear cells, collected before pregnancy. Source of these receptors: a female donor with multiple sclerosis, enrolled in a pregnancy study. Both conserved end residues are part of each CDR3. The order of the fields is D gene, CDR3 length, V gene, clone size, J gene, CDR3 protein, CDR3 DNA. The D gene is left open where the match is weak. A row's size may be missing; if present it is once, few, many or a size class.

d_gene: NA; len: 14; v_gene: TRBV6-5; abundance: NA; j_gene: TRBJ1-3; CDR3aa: CASSNSFSGNTIYF; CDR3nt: TGTGCCAGCAGTAATAGTTTCTCTGGAAACACCATATATTTT
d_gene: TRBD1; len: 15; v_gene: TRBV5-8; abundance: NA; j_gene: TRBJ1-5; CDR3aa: CASSPGTGGMAPQHF; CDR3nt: TGTGCCAGCAGCCCCGGGACAGGGGGGATGGCGCCCCAGCATTTT
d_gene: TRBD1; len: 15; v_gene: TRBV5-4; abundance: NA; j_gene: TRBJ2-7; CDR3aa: CASRTRGTGGDEQYF; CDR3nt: TGTGCCAGCAGAACGCGAGGGACAGGGGGGGACGAGCAGTACTTC
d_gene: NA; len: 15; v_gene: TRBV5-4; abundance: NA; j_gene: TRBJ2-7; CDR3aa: CASSSPGGQAYEQYF; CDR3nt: TGTGCCAGCAGTTCCCCGGGGGGACAGGCCTACGAGCAGTACTTC
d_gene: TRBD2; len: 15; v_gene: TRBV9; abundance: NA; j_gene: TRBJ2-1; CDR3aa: CASGVGGTTRDEQFF; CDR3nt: TGTGCCAGCGGGGTCGGCGGGACTACGAGGGATGAGCAGTTCTTC
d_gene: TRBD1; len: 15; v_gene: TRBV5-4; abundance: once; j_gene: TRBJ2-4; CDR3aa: CASSSGQLAKNIQYF; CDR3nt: TGTGCCAGCAGCTCGGGACAGCTAGCCAAAAACATTCAGTACTTC
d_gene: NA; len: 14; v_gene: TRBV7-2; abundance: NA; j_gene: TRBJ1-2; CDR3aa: CASNVDRANYGYTF; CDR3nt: TGTGCCAGCAACGTCGACAGAGCTAACTATGGCTACACCTTC
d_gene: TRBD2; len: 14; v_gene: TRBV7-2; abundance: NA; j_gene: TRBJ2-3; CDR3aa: CASSSYSLAGDQYF; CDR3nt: TGTGCCAGCAGCTCCTACTCACTAGCGGGGGACCAGTATTTT
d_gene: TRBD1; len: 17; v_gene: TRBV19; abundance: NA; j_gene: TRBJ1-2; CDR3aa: CASKQPSGTGGFYGYTF; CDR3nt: TGTGCCAGTAAACAACCGTCCGGGACAGGGGGATTCTATGGCTACACCTTC
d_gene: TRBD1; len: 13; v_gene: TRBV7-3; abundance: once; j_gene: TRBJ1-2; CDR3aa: CASSLRGGRGYTF; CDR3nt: TGTGCCAGCAGCTTAAGAGGGGGCCGTGGCTACACCTTC
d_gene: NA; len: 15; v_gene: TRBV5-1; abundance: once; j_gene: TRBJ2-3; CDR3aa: CASSPQESSTDTQYF; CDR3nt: TGCGCCAGCTCCCCTCAGGAAAGCTCCACAGATACGCAGTATTTT
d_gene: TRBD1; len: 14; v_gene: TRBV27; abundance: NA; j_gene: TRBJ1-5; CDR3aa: CASSPGGWSQPQHF; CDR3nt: TGTGCCAGCAGTCCAGGGGGTTGGAGTCAGCCCCAGCATTTT
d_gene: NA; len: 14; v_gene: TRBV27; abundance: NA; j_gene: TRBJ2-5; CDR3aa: CASSFGAGGETQYF; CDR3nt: TGTGCCAGCAGTTTTGGGGCCGGTGGAGAGACCCAGTACTTC
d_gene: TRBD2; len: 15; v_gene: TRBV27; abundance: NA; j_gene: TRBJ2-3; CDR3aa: CASSLAGGRGDTQYF; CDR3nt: TGTGCCAGCAGTCTAGCGGGAGGGCGGGGAGATACGCAGTATTTT
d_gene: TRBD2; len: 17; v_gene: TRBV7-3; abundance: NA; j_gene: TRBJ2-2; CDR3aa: CASSLLNGGALHGELFF; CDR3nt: TGTGCCAGCAGCTTACTCAACGGGGGGGCCCTCCACGGGGAGCTGTTTTTT
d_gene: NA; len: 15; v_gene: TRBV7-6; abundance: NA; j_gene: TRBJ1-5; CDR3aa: CASSPGRDSNQPQHF; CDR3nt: TGTGCCAGCAGCCCCGGACGGGATAGCAATCAGCCCCAGCATTTT
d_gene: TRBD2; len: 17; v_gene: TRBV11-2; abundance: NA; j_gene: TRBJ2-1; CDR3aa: CASSFLAGANLYNEQFF; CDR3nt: TGTGCCAGCAGCTTCCTAGCGGGAGCTAACTTATACAATGAGCAGTTCTTC
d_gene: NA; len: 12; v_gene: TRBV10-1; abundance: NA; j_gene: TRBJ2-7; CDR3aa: CASSESAYEQYF; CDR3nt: TGCGCCAGCAGTGAGTCCGCCTACGAGCAGTACTTC
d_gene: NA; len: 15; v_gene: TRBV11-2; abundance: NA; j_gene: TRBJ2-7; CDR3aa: CASSRIQGLPYEQYF; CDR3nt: TGTGCCAGCAGCCGAATTCAGGGTTTGCCCTACGAGCAGTACTTC
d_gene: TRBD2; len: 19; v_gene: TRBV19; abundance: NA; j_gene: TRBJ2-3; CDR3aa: CASSVLGLAGESLTDTQYF; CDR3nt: TGTGCCAGTAGTGTCCTGGGACTAGCGGGGGAGTCTCTCACAGATACGCAGTATTTT
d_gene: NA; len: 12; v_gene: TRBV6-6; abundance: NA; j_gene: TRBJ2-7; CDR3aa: CASSPRGYEQYF; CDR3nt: TGTGCCAGCAGTCCCAGGGGCTACGAGCAGTACTTC
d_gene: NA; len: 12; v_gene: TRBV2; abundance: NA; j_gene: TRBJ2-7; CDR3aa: CASIGERNEQYF; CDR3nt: TGTGCCAGCATCGGGGAACGGAACGAGCAGTACTTC
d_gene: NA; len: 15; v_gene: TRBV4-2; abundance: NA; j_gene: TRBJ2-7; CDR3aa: CASSQDLRRTYEQYF; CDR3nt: TGTGCCAGCAGCCAAGATTTAAGGAGAACCTACGAGCAGTACTTC
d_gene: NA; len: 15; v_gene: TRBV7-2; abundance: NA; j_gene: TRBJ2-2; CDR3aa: CASSLVRGGNGELFF; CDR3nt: TGTGCCAGCAGCTTAGTTCGGGGTGGTAACGGGGAGCTGTTTTTT
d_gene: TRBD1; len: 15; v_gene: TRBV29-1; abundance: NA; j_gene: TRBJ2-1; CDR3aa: CSVEERPGGYNEQFF; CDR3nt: TGCAGCGTTGAAGAGCGTCCAGGGGGTTACAATGAGCAGTTCTTC
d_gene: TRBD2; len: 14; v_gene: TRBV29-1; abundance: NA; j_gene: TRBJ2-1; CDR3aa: CSALAGPSYNEQFF; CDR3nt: TGCAGCGCTCTAGCGGGTCCCTCCTACAATGAGCAGTTCTTC
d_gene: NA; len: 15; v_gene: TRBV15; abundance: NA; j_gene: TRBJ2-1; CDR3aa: CATSSGTHLLNEQFF; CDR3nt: TGTGCCACCAGCTCCGGGACTCATCTACTCAATGAGCAGTTCTTC
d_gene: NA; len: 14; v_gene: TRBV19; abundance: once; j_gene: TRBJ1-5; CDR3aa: CASGGENSNQPQHF; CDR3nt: TGTGCCAGTGGGGGGGAGAATAGCAATCAGCCCCAGCATTTT
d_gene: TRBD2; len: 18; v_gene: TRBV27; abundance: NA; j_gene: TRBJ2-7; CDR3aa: CASSPFGASGRSSYEQYF; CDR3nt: TGTGCCAGCAGTCCGTTCGGGGCTAGCGGTAGGAGCTCCTACGAGCAGTACTTC
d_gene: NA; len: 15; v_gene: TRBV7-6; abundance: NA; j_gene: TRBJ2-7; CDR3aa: CASSLRGAGTAEQYF; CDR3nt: TGTGCCAGCAGCTTAAGGGGGGCCGGGACAGCCGAGCAGTACTTC
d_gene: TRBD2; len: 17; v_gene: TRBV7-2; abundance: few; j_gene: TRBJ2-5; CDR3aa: CASSLRGRGANQETQYF; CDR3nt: TGTGCCAGCAGCTTACGCGGGCGGGGGGCTAATCAAGAGACCCAGTACTTC
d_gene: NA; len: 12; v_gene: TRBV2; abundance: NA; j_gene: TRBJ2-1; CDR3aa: CASSGEAHEQFF; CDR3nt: TGTGCCAGCAGTGGCGAGGCGCATGAGCAGTTCTTC
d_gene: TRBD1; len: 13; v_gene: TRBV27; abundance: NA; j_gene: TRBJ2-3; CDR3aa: CASRQGASDTQYF; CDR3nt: TGTGCCAGCAGACAGGGGGCCTCAGATACGCAGTATTTT
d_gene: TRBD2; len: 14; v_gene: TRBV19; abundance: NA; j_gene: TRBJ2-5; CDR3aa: CASSIGTSQETQYF; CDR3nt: TGTGCCAGTAGTATAGGGACTAGCCAAGAGACCCAGTACTTC
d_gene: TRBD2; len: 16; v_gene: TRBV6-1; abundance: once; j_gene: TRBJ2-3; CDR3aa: CASSDRRGGSTDTQYF; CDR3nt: TGTGCCAGCAGTGACAGGCGGGGGGGTTCCACAGATACGCAGTATTTT
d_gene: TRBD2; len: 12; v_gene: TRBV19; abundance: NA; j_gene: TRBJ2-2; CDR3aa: CASSPRGGTLFF; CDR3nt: TGTGCCAGTAGCCCACGCGGGGGAACATTGTTTTTT
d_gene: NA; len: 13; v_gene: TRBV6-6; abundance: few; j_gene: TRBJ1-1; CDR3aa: CASSLTENTEAFF; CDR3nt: TGTGCCAGCAGCTTGACAGAGAACACTGAAGCTTTCTTT
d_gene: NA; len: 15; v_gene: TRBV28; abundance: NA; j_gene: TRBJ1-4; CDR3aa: CASSPPNRSNEKLFF; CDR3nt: TGTGCCAGCAGCCCCCCCAACAGGAGCAATGAAAAACTGTTTTTT